This TCR beta chain was captured by sequencing in a study of blood T cell dynamics during melanoma immunotherapy. Across the study: Metastatic melanoma patients received first-line pembrolizumab or nivolumab plus ipilimumab.

Germline trimming cut 5 bases from V and 4 bases from J; bases unmatched to any gene: 5. This CDR3 is 13 amino acids long. CDR1 SGHRS and CDR2 YFSETQ come from the germline V gene. Time point indicated: pre-treatment baseline. Assay: immunoSEQ multiplex PCR; the TCRdb copy retains only in-frame clones and omits some. The table records some 15,000 clones, roughly nine tenths of them present only once. The specimen was blood, collected from a patient treated with checkpoint blockade. The receptor was derived from a human donor with melanoma. This chain uses TRBV5-1 with TRBJ1-2, with TRBD1 matching over 7 bases. The CDR3 coding sequence is TGCGCCAGCAGTTGGGACAGCCTCTATGGCTACACCTTC. Encoded protein: CASSWDSLYGYTF. The whole variable domain, filled in from reference TRBV5-1 and TRBJ1-2, reads KAGVTQTPRYLIKTRGQQVTLSCSPISGHRSVSWYQQTPGQGLQFLFEYFSETQRNKGNFPGRFSGRQFSNSRSEMNVSTLELGDSALYLCASSWDSLYGYTFGSGTRLTVV.